Presented here are 25 T cell receptor beta chains from one specimen sequenced in a study of human T cells and chemical hapten exposure. TCRdb called the RACE reads again in MiXCR, with one record for every CDR3 protein. The data contain roughly 150,000 distinct CDR3 sequences, roughly 12% of them singletons. Time point described: patch test 2, 6 weeks after DPC sensitization. This sample's treatment: therapeutic diphenylcyclopropenone sensitization with weekly scalp DPC. The specimen was whole blood, collected in connection with sensitization to the hapten diphenylcyclopropenone (DPC). These receptors all come from a woman in her fifties or sixties with alopecia areata. Some clones in this sample may be carry-over from other donors' samples.

This chain uses TRBV7-2 with TRBJ1-4; maybe TRBD1 (5 bases). The germline V gene has CDR1 SGHTA and CDR2 FQGNSA. Trimming cost V 5 bases and J 3 bases, with 13 bases left between them. The CDR3 is 15 amino acids. This chain's CDR3 is CASSGDSASNEKLFF. For the CDR3, the DNA is TGTGCCAGCAGCGGAGACAGTGCCTCTAATGAAAAACTGTTTTTT.

CDR3 in DNA: TGTGCCAGCAGCTCAGGGGGAGGGGCAGATACGCAGTATTTT. Translated, it gives CASSSGGGADTQYF. The chain couples TRBV7-3 to TRBJ2-3; D could derive from TRBD1 or TRBD2 (7 bases each). The CDR3 contains 14 residues. Germline loops: CDR1 SGHTA, CDR2 FQGTGA. V was cut by 4 bases and J by 4 bases, with 12 bases left in between.

V gene TRBV7-3 combines with J gene TRBJ2-2, with D perhaps matching TRBD2 (5 bases). The CDR3 spans 13 residues. Per the germline V gene, CDR1 is SGHTA and CDR2 is FQGTGA. The V and J ends lost 6 bases and 1 base respectively, with 6 bases between them. CDR3 region: CASRAGNTGELFF. In nucleotides, the CDR3 is TGTGCCAGCAGGGCGGGGAACACCGGGGAGCTGTTTTTT.

In this sample, this clonotype turned up many times. The J gene is TRBJ1-1, the V gene TRBV20-1; the match to TRBD1 covers 7 bases. CDR3 length: 14 amino acids. Losses at the gene ends were 3 bases for V and 3 bases for J; bases not matched to a gene: 7. Per the germline V gene, CDR1 is DFQATT and CDR2 is SNEGSKA (reference sequence). CDR3 DNA: TGCAGTGCTAGGGAGACAGGGAGGTACACTGAAGCTTTCTTT. Translated, it gives CSARETGRYTEAFF.

V is TRBV6-5 and J is TRBJ2-3, with 10 bases matching TRBD2. Germline CDR1 and CDR2: MNHEY and SVGAGI. This CDR3 comprises 14 residues. V lost 7 bases, J lost 2 bases, and 3 bases stayed unmatched. The CDR3 protein is CASKLAGFTDTQYF. Written as DNA, the CDR3 is TGTGCCAGCAAACTAGCGGGATTCACAGATACGCAGTATTTT.

This clonotype was seen only a few times. CDR3 nucleotide sequence: TGTGCCAGCAGCGAACAGGGACGGGGGACCACAGATACGCAGTATTTT. Amino acids: CASSEQGRGTTDTQYF. The chain joins TRBV9 to TRBJ2-3; D is tentatively TRBD1 or TRBD2 (6 bases each). CDR3 size: 16 residues. V lost 3 bases, J lost 2 bases, and 16 bases lay in between. Germline V lookup: CDR1 SGDLS, CDR2 YYNGEE.

The CDR3 DNA sequence: TGTGCCAGCAGCCCTTCCGGACAGGTTGTGAACACCGGGGAGCTGTTTTTT. Translating gives CASSPSGQVVNTGELFF. This chain uses TRBV28 with TRBJ2-2; 7 bases are shared with TRBD1. Looked up from germline, CDR1 is MDHEN and CDR2 is SYDVKM. Trimming cost V 6 bases and J 1 base; bases outside gene matches: 11. The CDR3 loop spans 17 amino acids.

CDR3 residues: CASSFGGGLGQFF. For the CDR3, the DNA is TGTGCCAGCAGTTTCGGGGGCGGTCTTGGGCAGTTCTTC. V usage is TRBV12-3 or TRBV12-4 and J usage is TRBJ2-1; D tentatively reads TRBD1 or TRBD2 (6 bases each). The CDR3 sequence is 13 residues long. Trimming left V 3 bases short and J 12 bases short, with 15 bases between.

The chain employs TRBV29-1 and TRBJ2-7; D unclear. The CDR3 consists of 12 residues. The germline V gene encodes CDR1 SQVTM and CDR2 ANQGSEA. V was pared by 5 bases and J by 2 bases, with 10 bases between. The CDR3: CSVQQPPYEQYF. The CDR3 bases are TGCAGCGTTCAACAGCCGCCCTACGAGCAGTACTTC.

In this sample, this clonotype turned up a few times. J is TRBJ2-3 and V is TRBV7-2; D is uncertain. CDR3 length: 12 residues. The germline V gene encodes CDR1 SGHTA and CDR2 FQGNSA. Trimming cost V 5 bases and J 8 bases, with 11 bases left between them. This CDR3 is CASSASPSTQYF. The DNA of the CDR3 is TGTGCCAGCAGCGCCTCTCCGAGTACGCAGTATTTT.

This chain uses TRBV18 with TRBJ2-1, with 10 bases matching TRBD2. Germline V CDR1 and CDR2: KGHSH, LQKENI. J gave up 8 bases and V 2 bases, and 9 bases lay outside the gene matches. The CDR3 has 16 amino acids. The CDR3 sequence is CASSPGLAGDLDEQFF. In nucleotides, the CDR3 is TGTGCCAGCTCACCAGGGCTAGCGGGAGATTTGGATGAGCAGTTCTTC.

This clonotype was picked up many times. The rearrangement uses TRBV5-1 and TRBJ2-5; TRBD2 aligns across 9 bases. J gave up 1 base and V 0 bases, and 7 bases lay outside the gene matches. The CDR3 runs 17 residues. Germline CDR1 reads SGHRS; CDR2 reads YFSETQ. The CDR3 protein is CASSLEELAGLQETQYF. The DNA for the CDR3 is TGCGCCAGCAGCTTGGAGGAACTAGCGGGCCTCCAAGAGACCCAGTACTTC.

This clonotype was seen at least ten times. The genes are TRBV29-1 and TRBJ2-7; the D call may be TRBD1 or TRBD2 (6 bases each). Per the germline V gene, CDR1 is SQVTM and CDR2 is ANQGSEA. Trimming cost V 5 bases and J 5 bases, with 10 bases left between them. The CDR3 totals 11 residues. The CDR3 DNA reads as TGCAGCGTTAGGAGGGGGAACGAGCAGTACTTC. It is translated as CSVRRGNEQYF.

The CDR3 is CASSQGQGNNSPLHF. CDR3 sequence (DNA): TGCGCCAGCAGCCAAGGACAGGGGAATAATTCACCCCTCCACTTT. The chain uses TRBV5-1 and TRBJ1-6, with 9 nucleotides matching TRBD1. Looked up from germline, CDR1 is SGHRS and CDR2 is YFSETQ. V lost 4 bases, J lost 5 bases, and 4 bases stayed unmatched. The CDR3 contains 15 residues.

The table lists this clonotype with many counts. This chain joins TRBV28 and TRBJ1-1, with 7 bases aligning to TRBD1. Germline-derived CDR1 and CDR2 are MDHEN and SYDVKM. There are 11 residues in the CDR3. V gave up 5 bases and J gave up 10 bases; unmatched junction bases: 4. Here the CDR3 DNA reads TGTGCCAGCAGTAGCGACAGGGCAGCTTTCTTT. Protein: CASSSDRAAFF.

This clonotype was picked up a small number of times. The chain is built from TRBV3-1 and TRBJ2-7; D gene ambiguous. The germline V gene encodes CDR1 LGHDT and CDR2 YNNKEL (reference sequence). The CDR3 has 12 amino acids. The V gene lost 3 bases and the J gene lost 3 bases, with 6 bases spanning the gap. For the CDR3, the DNA is TGTGCCAGCAGCCAGGCAGACTACGAGCAGTACTTC. This sequence encodes CASSQADYEQYF.

This clonotype was observed many times. The chain links TRBV10-3 to TRBJ2-7; D unresolved. Trimming took off 6 bases at V and 0 bases at J, with 15 bases between the two ends. The CDR3 is 15 residues long. CDR1 is ENHRY, CDR2 SYGVKD, per germline. In DNA, the CDR3 is TGTGCCATCAGCTGGTATGACACCCGCTCCTACGAGCAGTACTTC. Translation gives CAISWYDTRSYEQYF.

The rearrangement uses TRBV7-6 and TRBJ2-7; 9 bases are a match to TRBD1. Germline lookup yields CDR1 SGHVS and CDR2 FNYEAQ. This CDR3 is 16 amino acids long. V shed 5 bases, J shed 6 bases, and the junction held 14 bases outside the gene matches. The CDR3 bases are TGTGCCAGCAGCCCCAAACCCAGGACAGGGGCGGGCGAGCAGTACTTC. Protein sequence: CASSPKPRTGAGEQYF.

This clonotype was recorded at least ten times. The chain employs TRBV11-2 and TRBJ2-5; the D gene is possibly TRBD2 (6 bases). Germline CDR1 SGHAT, CDR2 FQNNGV. The CDR3 has 13 residues. V was cut by 6 bases and J by 7 bases, with 15 bases left in between. The CDR3 bases are TGTGCCAGCAGAGGGGCCTCGCGGGGGACCCAGTACTTC. Encoded protein: CASRGASRGTQYF.

This clonotype has just a few counts. J is TRBJ1-6 and V is TRBV30; D unclear. The CDR3 is made up of 14 amino acids. Germline V CDR1 and CDR2: GTSNPN, SVGIG (reference sequence). V lost 1 base to trimming and J lost 4 bases, with 8 bases between them. This CDR3 is CAWSEAQYNSPLHF. DNA of the CDR3: TGTGCCTGGAGTGAGGCTCAATATAATTCACCCCTCCACTTT.

In this sample, this clonotype turned up a few times. The genes are TRBV28 and TRBJ2-7; D not resolved. Looked up from germline, CDR1 is MDHEN and CDR2 is SYDVKM. V lost 6 bases, J lost 2 bases, and 14 bases lay in between. CDR3 length: 14 amino acids. Written as DNA, the CDR3 is TGTGCCAGCAGCCCAAGACGTGCCCCCTACGAGCAGTACTTC. It translates to CASSPRRAPYEQYF.

J is TRBJ2-5 and V is TRBV7-6, with 8 bases lining up with TRBD1. Germline trimming cut 0 bases from V and 5 bases from J; bases unmatched to any gene: 8. Germline V gene data show CDR1 as SGHVS and CDR2 as FNYEAQ. CDR3 size: 16 residues. The CDR3 bases are TGTGCCAGCAGCTTAGCTGGCACTGGACAGGGTGAGACCCAGTACTTC. It yields the protein CASSLAGTGQGETQYF.

This clonotype was observed a handful of times. The V gene is TRBV5-1, the J gene TRBJ2-3; 8 bases agree with TRBD2. This CDR3 is built from 14 residues. V lost 0 bases, J lost 6 bases, and 3 bases stayed unmatched. Germline V gene sequence: CDR1 SGHRS, CDR2 YFSETQ. CDR3 nucleotide sequence: TGCGCCAGCAGCTTGGTAGCGGGGTCCGATACGCAGTATTTT. It translates to CASSLVAGSDTQYF.

At least ten counts were recorded for this clonotype. The chain couples TRBV30 to TRBJ2-7; 10 nucleotides align to TRBD2. The J segment lost 3 bases and the V segment lost 8 bases, leaving 7 bases of the junction unmatched. This CDR3 comprises 13 residues. In germline, CDR1 is GTSNPN, CDR2 SVGIG (reference sequence). CDR3 protein: CARRASGSYEQYF. DNA of the CDR3: TGTGCCCGCCGGGCTAGCGGGAGCTACGAGCAGTACTTC.

The chain links TRBV5-1 to TRBJ2-5, with 7 bases that match TRBD2. Germline loops: CDR1 SGHRS, CDR2 YFSETQ. This CDR3 spans 15 amino acids. Germline trimming cut 6 bases from V and 4 bases from J; bases unmatched to any gene: 12. The CDR3 DNA sequence: TGCGCCAGCATCAGCCGCGGGAGCGCAGGAGAGACCCAGTACTTC. As protein: CASISRGSAGETQYF.